Listed here is a single T cell receptor (beta chain). V was pared by 4 bases and J by 0 bases, with 15 bases between. This CDR3 is built from 16 residues. From germline, CDR1 is SNHLY and CDR2 FYNNEI. These data originate in a study of control samples from healthy donors and cancer patients. Clones were sequenced by immunoSEQ multiplex PCR, and TCRdb holds only the in-frame ones, with some missing. Found here are 90,000 to 150,000 clones, roughly nine tenths of them singletons; the top ten hold almost 8%. Sequencing was carried out using blood. The clonotype originates from a young woman in good health. The gene calls are TRBV2 and TRBJ1-1; D gene ambiguous. CDR3 residues: CASSVRTWGLNTEAFF. CDR3 DNA: TGTGCCAGCAGTGTCCGGACCTGGGGATTGAACACTGAAGCTTTCTTT.